Shown below are 30 T cell receptor beta chains from a single sample sequenced in a study of blood T cell repertoires in COVID-19. TCRdb's copy holds only in-frame clones and misses some; the assay was immunoSEQ multiplex PCR. Of about 250,000 clones listed, roughly 84% are singletons. Sequencing was carried out using peripheral blood. These receptors were taken from a human donor with COVID-19, enrolled during active disease. The donor label of this sample is uncertain.

This clone was detected only once. The chain recombines TRBV6-5 with TRBJ1-2; 7 bases fit TRBD1. Germline V gene data show CDR1 as MNHEY and CDR2 as SVGAGI. The length of the CDR3 is 14 residues. The J segment lost 7 bases and the V segment lost 5 bases, leaving 10 bases of the junction unmatched. The CDR3 region is CASSPRQGWSGYTF. In DNA, the CDR3 is TGTGCCAGCAGTCCCCGACAGGGTTGGTCTGGCTACACCTTC.

This sequence joins TRBV6-5 and TRBJ1-3; TRBD1 agrees at 8 bases. Germline V gives CDR1 MNHEY, CDR2 SVGAGI. Trimming took 8 bases from V and 5 from J; bases not matched to a gene: 11. This CDR3 region has 15 residues. CDR3 sequence: CASRPTDRARNTIYF. The CDR3 nucleotides read TGTGCCAGCCGGCCGACGGACAGGGCTAGAAACACCATATATTTT.

J is TRBJ2-1 and V is TRBV7-6, with D possibly being TRBD2 (5 bases). This CDR3 has 18 residues. V was pared by 3 bases and J by 7 bases, with 25 bases between. Germline V gene sequence: CDR1 SGHVS, CDR2 FNYEAQ. The CDR3 nucleotides are TGTGCCAGCAGCTTTTACAGAGGGCCAGCCGCGCAAACAAATGAGCAGTTCTTC. Its translation: CASSFYRGPAAQTNEQFF.

The chain uses TRBV27 and TRBJ1-1; TRBD1 matches at 9 bases. Germline loops: CDR1 MNHEY, CDR2 SMNVEV (reference sequence). The CDR3 length is 14 residues. J lost 5 bases, V lost 3 bases, and 4 bases had no gene match. The CDR3 sequence is CASSLPDRGTEAFF. CDR3 coding DNA: TGTGCCAGCAGTTTGCCCGACAGGGGGACTGAAGCTTTCTTT.

The chain is built from TRBV6-1 and TRBJ2-2; TRBD1 is a possible D gene (6 bases). Per germline, CDR1 MNHNS and CDR2 SASEGT. The CDR3 spans 17 residues. Trimming removed 4 bases at V and 0 bases at J, with 15 bases between. The CDR3 is CASSALGGFANTGELFF. In DNA form, the CDR3 reads TGTGCCAGCAGTGCCCTTGGGGGCTTCGCGAACACCGGGGAGCTGTTTTTT.

The rearrangement links TRBV4-1 to TRBJ1-1; 11 bases fit TRBD1. Germline CDR1 MGHRA, CDR2 YSYEKL. The CDR3 totals 15 residues. Trimming at V came to 4 bases and at J to 4 bases, leaving 5 bases not matched to a gene. Here the CDR3 reads CASSLGQGAPTEAFF. The CDR3 nucleotides read TGCGCCAGCAGCCTCGGACAGGGGGCGCCCACTGAAGCTTTCTTT.

This chain joins TRBV28 and TRBJ2-5; 14 bases are shared with TRBD2. The CDR3 contains 17 residues. With 5 bases clipped from V and 6 bases from J, the junction kept 11 bases outside the gene matches. Germline V lookup: CDR1 MDHEN, CDR2 SYDVKM. In DNA form, the CDR3 reads TGTGCCAGCAGTACCGGACTAGCGGGAGGCGACGTGCAGACCCAGTACTTC. Protein sequence: CASSTGLAGGDVQTQYF.

In this sample, this clone turned up once. The rearrangement links TRBV10-3 to TRBJ2-1; 10 positions agree with TRBD1. CDR1 is ENHRY, CDR2 SYGVKD, per germline. The ends lost 4 bases at V and 8 bases at J; junction bases unmatched: 8. CDR3 size: 15 residues. CDR3 residues: CAISAWDRGGDEQFF. CDR3 in DNA: TGTGCCATCAGTGCTTGGGACAGGGGTGGGGATGAGCAGTTCTTC.

This rearrangement joins TRBV27 to TRBJ1-2; possibly TRBD1 for D (6 bases). This CDR3 region has 13 residues. The germline gives CDR1 MNHEY, CDR2 SMNVEV (reference sequence). Between the trimmed V and J ends, which lost 6 bases and 8 bases, there was a span of 16 bases. CDR3 nucleotides: TGTGCCAGCAGGGCCGGACAGCTCGAAGGCTACACCTTC. Residues: CASRAGQLEGYTF.

The chain couples TRBV10-3 to TRBJ2-7; the match to TRBD1 covers 7 bases. CDR3 size: 13 residues. With V trimmed by 2 bases and J by 2 bases, 0 bases remained unmatched. CDR1 and CDR2 (germline): ENHRY, SYGVKD. The CDR3 spells CAISETGAYEQYF. In DNA form, the CDR3 reads TGTGCCATCAGTGAGACAGGGGCCTACGAGCAGTACTTC.

CDR3 in amino acids: CASSQDSGSFGNIQYF. CDR3 nucleotide sequence: TGCGCCAGCAGCCAAGATAGCGGGAGTTTCGGAAACATTCAGTACTTC. The chain employs TRBV4-3 and TRBJ2-4; 9 bases map to TRBD2. Unmatched junction bases numbered 6, after V lost 0 bases and J lost 6 bases. Germline-derived CDR1 and CDR2 are LGHNA and YSLEER. This CDR3 contains 16 residues.

For this clone: The sample carries other DNA sequences with the same CDR3. The chain recombines TRBV5-1 with TRBJ1-5; 7 positions agree with TRBD1. The CDR3 spans 14 residues. Germline lookup yields CDR1 SGHRS and CDR2 YFSETQ. J lost 1 base, V lost 4 bases, and 2 bases had no gene match. DNA of the CDR3: TGCGCCAGCAGCCCGGGACAGAGCAATCAGCCCCAGCATTTT. Protein sequence: CASSPGQSNQPQHF.

In its sample, this clone was seen once. The chain carries TRBV6-2 or TRBV6-3 and TRBJ1-5; the D gene is possibly TRBD1 (5 bases). CDR1 is MNHEY, CDR2 SVGEGT, per germline. V lost 2 bases and J lost 0, with 20 bases in between. This CDR3 is built from 19 residues. CDR3 amino acids: CASSYALGQRVYSNQPQHF. The CDR3 DNA reads as TGTGCCAGCAGTTACGCCTTGGGGCAGCGGGTCTATAGCAATCAGCCCCAGCATTTT.

This sequence joins TRBV6-5 and TRBJ2-7; D not resolved. CDR3 length equals 13 residues. With 6 bases removed from V and 3 bases from J, the gap between germline ends came to 12 bases. Germline CDR1 reads MNHEY; CDR2 reads SVGAGI. CDR3 protein: CASRTPSFYEQYF. CDR3 coding DNA: TGTGCCAGCAGGACACCTTCATTCTACGAGCAGTACTTC.

The rearrangement uses TRBV5-6 and TRBJ2-5; D remains unclear. V was trimmed by 3 bases and J by 1 base, leaving 16 bases between them. This CDR3 is 16 amino acids long. Germline CDR1 SGHDT, CDR2 YYEEEE. This CDR3 reads CASSSILTKAQETQYF. As DNA, the CDR3 is TGTGCCAGCAGCTCCATACTGACAAAGGCCCAAGAGACCCAGTACTTC.

The chain carries TRBV14 and TRBJ1-2; D may be TRBD1 (5 bases). V was cut by 1 base and J by 4 bases, with 10 bases left in between. The germline gives CDR1 SGHDN, CDR2 FVKESK. This CDR3 spans 14 amino acids. For the CDR3, the DNA is TGTGCCAGCAGCCAAGCCAGGGTAGGCTATGGCTACACCTTC. It yields the protein CASSQARVGYGYTF.

The chain carries TRBV27 and TRBJ1-2; the match to TRBD1 covers 7 bases. Germline CDR1 and CDR2: MNHEY and SMNVEV (reference sequence). This CDR3 has 16 residues. V gave up 5 bases and J gave up 7 bases; unmatched junction bases: 16. The DNA for the CDR3 is TGTGCCAGCAGTCCTACCGGGACAGTATTATCTGGTGGCTACACCTTC. This gives the protein CASSPTGTVLSGGYTF.

J is TRBJ2-7 and V is TRBV5-8, with 7 bases lining up with TRBD2. The V gene end was trimmed by 0 bases and the J gene end by 4 bases; junction bases not matched to a gene: 10. The CDR3 has 16 amino acids. The germline gives CDR1 SGHTS, CDR2 YDEGEE. The CDR3 DNA reads TGTGCCAGCAGCTTGGAGGGCGGGGGAGGAAATTACGAGCAGTACTTC. It translates to CASSLEGGGGNYEQYF.

The gene calls are TRBV19 and TRBJ1-2; weak D call: TRBD1 (6 bases). The CDR3 consists of 15 residues. Trimming removed 4 bases at V and 4 bases at J, with 16 bases between. Germline CDR1 reads LNHDA; CDR2 reads SQIVND (reference sequence). In DNA form, the CDR3 reads TGTGCCAGTAGTAAGGGGGGGTTCCAGATCTATGGCTACACCTTC. Translating gives CASSKGGFQIYGYTF.

The chain employs TRBV28 and TRBJ2-7; TRBD2 agrees at 12 bases. The germline V gene encodes CDR1 MDHEN and CDR2 SYDVKM. CDR3 size: 18 residues. V was clipped by 3 bases and J by 3 bases; unmatched bases: 12. The CDR3 DNA is TGTGCCAGCAGTTTCCCCCTAGCGGGAGGGGGGGGGTACTACGAGCAGTACTTC. Encoded protein: CASSFPLAGGGGYYEQYF. The entire variable domain, with the rest obtained from reference TRBV28 and TRBJ2-7, is as follows: DVKVTQSSRYLVKRTGEKVFLECVQDMDHENMFWYRQDPGLGLRLIYFSYDVKMKEKGDIPEGYSVSREKKERFSLILESASTNQTSMYLCASSFPLAGGGGYYEQYFGPGTRLTVT.

V gene TRBV27 combines with J gene TRBJ2-7; 7 nucleotides match TRBD1. This CDR3 has 15 amino acids. Germline V lookup: CDR1 MNHEY, CDR2 SMNVEV (reference sequence). The V segment lost 1 base and the J segment 1 base; nucleotides outside the gene matches: 4. The CDR3 sequence is CASSLLGTESYEQYF. The CDR3, as DNA: TGTGCCAGCAGTTTATTGGGGACAGAGTCCTACGAGCAGTACTTC.

V and J are TRBV6-5 and TRBJ1-2, with 9 bases fitting TRBD1. CDR3 length: 13 amino acids. The V gene's germline CDR1 is MNHEY and CDR2 SVGAGI. With 6 bases clipped from V and 8 bases from J, the junction kept 7 bases outside the gene matches. In DNA, the CDR3 is TGTGCCAGCAGCCCCGGGACAGGGATCGGCTACACCTTC. Residues: CASSPGTGIGYTF.

This clone was counted a single time. The genes are TRBV28 and TRBJ2-7; 12 bases fit TRBD2. Per germline, CDR1 MDHEN and CDR2 SYDVKM. V lost 2 bases, J lost 4 bases, and 9 bases stayed unmatched. The CDR3 is 17 residues long. This CDR3 is CASSLRRLAGAHYEQYF. The CDR3 DNA is TGTGCCAGCAGTTTACGCCGACTAGCGGGAGCCCATTACGAGCAGTACTTC. Looking up the rest from reference TRBV28 and TRBJ2-7 gives the full variable domain: DVKVTQSSRYLVKRTGEKVFLECVQDMDHENMFWYRQDPGLGLRLIYFSYDVKMKEKGDIPEGYSVSREKKERFSLILESASTNQTSMYLCASSLRRLAGAHYEQYFGPGTRLTVT.

The DNA for the CDR3 is TGTGCCAGCAGTTCCACAAATCCGGGACTAGCTGAGACATACGAGCAGTACTTC. Translating it yields CASSSTNPGLAETYEQYF. The chain carries TRBV28 and TRBJ2-7; 9 positions agree with TRBD2. J gave up 4 bases and V 4 bases, and 17 bases lay outside the gene matches. The CDR3 totals 18 residues. Germline CDR1 is MDHEN and CDR2 is SYDVKM.

The V and J genes are TRBV5-6 and TRBJ1-2; D uncertain. This CDR3 region has 14 residues. V lost 0 bases and J lost 5, with 11 bases in between. Germline values: CDR1 SGHDT, CDR2 YYEEEE. The CDR3 DNA reads TGTGCCAGCAGCTTGGTAGGCGGGGAATATGGCTACACCTTC. It codes for CASSLVGGEYGYTF.

V is TRBV5-6 and J is TRBJ1-4; D may be TRBD1 (5 bases). The CDR3 totals 15 residues. Germline lookup yields CDR1 SGHDT and CDR2 YYEEEE. Trimming removed 4 bases at V and 6 bases at J, with 16 bases between. The CDR3 loop is CASSGRTRGYEKLFF. As DNA, the CDR3 is TGTGCCAGCAGCGGGAGGACCCGGGGGTATGAAAAACTGTTTTTT.

The chain has TRBV5-4 and TRBJ1-1; D ambiguous. Germline V gene data show CDR1 as SGHNT and CDR2 as YYREEE (reference sequence). The ends were cut back, 4 bases at V and 2 bases at J, with 9 bases in the middle. The CDR3 is 13 residues long. The DNA of the CDR3 is TGTGCCAGCAGCCCGGAGGCCAACACTGAAGCTTTCTTT. Translating gives CASSPEANTEAFF. The complete variable domain, with remaining parts taken from reference TRBV5-4 and TRBJ1-1, reads ETGVTQSPTHLIKTRGQQVTLRCSSQSGHNTVSWYQQALGQGPQFIFQYYREEENGRGNFPPRFSGLQFPNYSSELNVNALELDDSALYLCASSPEANTEAFFGQGTRLTVV.

This clone was picked up one time. V is TRBV10-3 and J is TRBJ2-3; 8 bases map to TRBD2. Per the germline V gene, CDR1 is ENHRY and CDR2 is SYGVKD. The CDR3 sequence is 18 residues long. The J segment lost 3 bases and the V segment lost 2 bases, leaving 13 bases of the junction unmatched. CDR3 DNA sequence: TGTGCCATCAGTGAGGGGGCGGCTAGCGGGTACCAGACAGATACGCAGTATTTT. Its protein is CAISEGAASGYQTDTQYF.

The chain uses TRBV9 and TRBJ1-1; no definite D call. The CDR3 is 15 residues long. Between the trimmed V and J ends, which lost 0 bases and 4 bases, there was a span of 13 bases. The germline gives CDR1 SGDLS, CDR2 YYNGEE. The CDR3 region has the DNA TGTGCCAGCAGCGTAGCTGGAGCTGAGGGCACTGAAGCTTTCTTT. This translates into CASSVAGAEGTEAFF.

As to this clone: It is unclear where the CDR3 begins or ends on the DNA, so no DNA is shown, and the CDR3 is as TCRdb lists it. The chain links TRBV21-1 to TRBJ1-5. TRBV21-1 is classified as a pseudogene. The length of the CDR3 is 15 amino acids, counting both ends. The CDR3 here is CASSKVASGNKPQHF.